These 16 T cell receptor beta chains came from one sample sequenced in a study of ipilimumab plus nivolumab after autologous stem cell transplantation listed by TCRdb under 2021. The method was the immunoSEQ multiplex PCR assay. TCRdb limited this immuneACCESS table to in-frame rearrangements with V and J called. A share of clones is missing; checked studies link under half to unresolved V genes, and the rest is unexplained. The sample has 15,000 to 20,000 clones on record, around 81% of them singletons. The biggest ten clones account for approximately 6.8% of the sample. The sequenced sample was PBMCs, obtained in a trial of ipilimumab plus nivolumab as post-transplant consolidation. The receptors here all came from a male donor with diffuse large B-cell lymphoma.

The chain uses TRBV6-5 and TRBJ1-2, with D uncertain. The CDR3 is 12 amino acids. Between the trimmed V and J ends, which lost 10 bases and 7 bases, there was a span of 16 bases. CDR1 and CDR2 (germline): MNHEY, SVGAGI. In DNA, the CDR3 is TGTGCCACCCACCGGAGCGGCGGTGGCTACACCTTC. It encodes CATHRSGGGYTF.

This clone ranks as medium-sized (0.01 to 0.1%). A junction end diverges from the germline sequence, so it may reflect a read error. This chain uses TRBV7-3 with TRBJ2-1; 13 positions agree with TRBD2. This CDR3 contains 13 residues. The germline V gene has CDR1 SGHTA and CDR2 FQGTGA. In DNA form, the CDR3 reads TGTGCCAGCAGCCAGGGACTAGCGGGACCCCGGGTCTTC. Protein: CASSQGLAGPRVF.

J is TRBJ2-3 and V is TRBV30; TRBD2 matches at 9 bases. Germline CDR1 and CDR2: GTSNPN and SVGIG (reference sequence). The CDR3 loop spans 14 amino acids. Trimming took 0 bases from V and 4 from J; bases not matched to a gene: 2. The CDR3 DNA follows: TGTGCCTGGAGTGTCCAGCGGGGGGCAGATACGCAGTATTTT. Its translation: CAWSVQRGADTQYF.

The chain has TRBV6-5 and TRBJ2-1; 7 nucleotides line up with TRBD1. From germline, CDR1 is MNHEY and CDR2 SVGAGI. The CDR3 contains 15 residues. The V and J ends lost 3 bases and 4 bases, in that order; junction bases with no gene match: 6. The CDR3 sequence: CASSYTGTAYNEQFF. CDR3 in DNA: TGTGCCAGCAGTTATACCGGGACAGCTTACAATGAGCAGTTCTTC.

The CDR3, as DNA: TGTGCCAGCAGTTTAGGGGGGGCCAGCTACGAGCAGTACTTC. Amino acids: CASSLGGASYEQYF. The chain carries TRBV6-4 and TRBJ2-7; D may be TRBD2 (7 bases). This CDR3 region has 14 residues. The germline V gene has CDR1 MRHNA and CDR2 SNTAGT. Trimming took 5 bases from V and 3 from J, leaving 14 bases between them.

This clone showed up just a few times. V and J are TRBV7-9 and TRBJ1-1; D is ambiguous. V was cut by 2 bases and J by 1 base, with 8 bases left in between. CDR1 is SEHNR, CDR2 FQNEAQ, per germline (reference sequence). The CDR3 has 14 amino acids. The CDR3 loop reads CASSLNSGNTEAFF. In DNA, the CDR3 is TGTGCCAGCAGCTTAAACTCGGGGAACACTGAAGCTTTCTTT.

V and J are TRBV27 and TRBJ1-1; D not resolved. The V end lost 3 bases, the J end lost 1 base, and 9 bases lay between the germline ends. Per germline, CDR1 MNHEY and CDR2 SMNVEV (reference sequence). The CDR3 runs 14 residues. In DNA form, the CDR3 reads TGTGCCAGCAGTTTCCGCGGGGAGAACACTGAAGCTTTCTTT. It specifies CASSFRGENTEAFF.

The gene calls are TRBV30 and TRBJ1-6, with D unresolved. The length of the CDR3 is 17 residues. In germline, CDR1 is GTSNPN, CDR2 SVGIG (reference sequence). V was pared by 3 bases and J by 0 bases, with 15 bases between. The CDR3 bases are TGTGCCTGGAGCGCAGACTTCAGGAGCTCCTATAATTCACCCCTCCACTTT. Translating it yields CAWSADFRSSYNSPLHF.

The chain couples TRBV7-2 to TRBJ1-2; D might be TRBD1 (5 bases). Trimming pared 3 bases from V and 8 bases from J, leaving 10 bases between. The CDR3 length is 12 residues. Germline-derived CDR1 and CDR2 are SGHTA and FQGNSA. As DNA, the CDR3 is TGTGCCAGCAGCTTCGTGGGACTGGGCTACACCTTC. It encodes CASSFVGLGYTF.

This clone was counted a single time. This chain joins TRBV4-2 and TRBJ1-2; TRBD1 agrees at 7 bases. Germline V CDR1 and CDR2: LGHNA, YNFKEQ. This CDR3 spans 13 amino acids. Trimming took 4 bases from V and 8 from J; bases not matched to a gene: 7. CDR3 coding DNA: TGTGCCAGCAGCCGGGAACAGGGGAAGGGCTACACCTTC. This encodes CASSREQGKGYTF.

This rearrangement joins TRBV5-6 to TRBJ2-3, with D possibly being TRBD1 (6 bases). V was cut by 0 bases and J by 6 bases, with 11 bases left in between. Germline-derived CDR1 and CDR2 are SGHDT and YYEEEE. This CDR3 comprises 14 residues. The CDR3 protein is CASSLVQGDDTQYF. The DNA for the CDR3 is TGTGCCAGCAGCTTGGTACAGGGAGATGATACGCAGTATTTT. The variable domain in full, completed from reference TRBV5-6 and TRBJ2-3, reads DAGVTQSPTHLIKTRGQQVTLRCSPKSGHDTVSWYQQALGQGPQFIFQYYEEEERQRGNFPDRFSGHQFPNYSSELNVNALLLGDSALYLCASSLVQGDDTQYFGPGTRLTVL.

This rearrangement joins TRBV7-8 to TRBJ2-5, with D perhaps TRBD1 (5 bases). Germline V gene lookup returns CDR1 SGHVS and CDR2 FQNEAQ. Deletions cut 4 bases from V and 5 bases from J, with 14 bases between. This CDR3 is built from 14 residues. The CDR3: CASSYKGVLETQYF. The DNA for the CDR3 is TGTGCCAGCAGCTATAAAGGGGTGTTGGAGACCCAGTACTTC.

This chain uses TRBV5-1 with TRBJ2-1; TRBD2 aligns across 12 bases. The CDR3 runs 17 residues. Germline V gene lookup returns CDR1 SGHRS and CDR2 YFSETQ. V shed 1 base and J 6 bases; nucleotides not matched to a gene: 8. The CDR3 protein is CASSLILAGGNSNEQFF. The CDR3 DNA reads as TGCGCCAGCAGCTTGATCCTAGCGGGGGGGAATAGCAATGAGCAGTTCTTC.

The chain uses TRBV7-9 and TRBJ2-2, with D perhaps TRBD1 (6 bases). Germline CDR1 and CDR2: SEHNR and FQNEAQ (reference sequence). Trimming took 11 bases from V and 3 from J, leaving 13 bases between them. The CDR3 is 13 amino acids. The CDR3 reads CASQGQYTGELFF. For the CDR3, the DNA is TGTGCCTCCCAAGGACAGTACACCGGGGAGCTGTTTTTT.

The rearrangement joins TRBV5-1 to TRBJ2-1; no clear D. This CDR3 is built from 12 residues. V was shortened by 6 bases and J by 1 base, with 5 bases between the two germline ends. Per germline, CDR1 SGHRS and CDR2 YFSETQ. The DNA for the CDR3 is TGCGCCAGCAAAGGGTCCTACAATGAGCAGTTCTTC. Translated: CASKGSYNEQFF.

CDR3: CASSKTSGQETQYF. DNA of the CDR3: TGTGCCAGTAGTAAGACTAGCGGGCAAGAGACCCAGTACTTC. The V gene is TRBV19, the J gene TRBJ2-5, with 10 bases lining up with TRBD2. Trimming at V came to 4 bases and at J to 2 bases, leaving 1 base not matched to a gene. The CDR3 has 14 residues. In germline, CDR1 is LNHDA, CDR2 SQIVND (reference sequence).